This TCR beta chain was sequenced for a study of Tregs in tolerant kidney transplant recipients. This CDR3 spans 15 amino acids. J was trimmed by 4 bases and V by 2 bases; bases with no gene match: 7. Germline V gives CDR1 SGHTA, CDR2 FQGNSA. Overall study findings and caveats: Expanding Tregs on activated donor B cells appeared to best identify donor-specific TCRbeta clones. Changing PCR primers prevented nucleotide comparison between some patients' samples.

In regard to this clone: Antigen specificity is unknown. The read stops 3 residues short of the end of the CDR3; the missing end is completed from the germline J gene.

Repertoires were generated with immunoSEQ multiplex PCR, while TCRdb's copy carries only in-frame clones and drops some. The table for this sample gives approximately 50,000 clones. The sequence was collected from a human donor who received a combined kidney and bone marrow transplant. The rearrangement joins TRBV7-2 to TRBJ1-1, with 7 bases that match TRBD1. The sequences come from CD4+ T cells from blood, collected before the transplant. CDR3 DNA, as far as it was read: TGTGCCAGCAGCTTAAAAACAGGGGACGCCACTGAA. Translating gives CASSLKTGDATE. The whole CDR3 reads CASSLKTGDATEAFF.